A selection of T cell receptor beta chains follows, all from one sample in a study of cytomegalovirus exposure and HLA in healthy donors. Using immunoSEQ multiplex PCR, the repertoire was profiled, and TCRdb retains in-frame clones only, with some absent. This sample yields about 120,000 clones, of which around three quarters are seen a single time; over 2.5% belongs to the top ten. Sequenced input: PBMCs. Source of these receptors: a male donor in good health and CMV-seronegative. Both conserved end residues are part of each CDR3. Fields, in order: CDR3 length, J gene, clone size, V gene, D gene, CDR3 protein, CDR3 DNA. D genes are given only for firm matches. Clone size is not always given. Where it is, it says once, few, many or a class for expanded clones.

16 | TRBJ2-3 | once | TRBV5-1 | TRBD2 | CASSWGLAGAADTQYF | TGCGCCAGCAGCTGGGGACTAGCGGGAGCCGCGGATACGCAGTATTTT
12 | TRBJ1-5 | NA | TRBV30 | NA | CAFGSSNQPQHF | TGTGCCTTTGGGAGTAGCAATCAGCCCCAGCATTTT
16 | TRBJ1-5 | NA | TRBV19 | NA | CASSIRIGQYNQPQHF | TGTGCCAGTAGTATCAGAATAGGACAGTATAATCAGCCCCAGCATTTT
16 | TRBJ1-1 | NA | TRBV10-3 | NA | CAISDSSTGLNTEAFF | TGTGCCATCAGTGATTCCTCCACAGGCCTGAACACTGAAGCTTTCTTT
11 | TRBJ1-1 | NA | TRBV7-9 | NA | CASSSWEKAFF | TGTGCCAGCAGTTCTTGGGAGAAAGCTTTCTTT
14 | TRBJ1-1 | NA | TRBV10-2 | TRBD1 | CASSTGQGYTEAFF | TGCGCCAGCAGTACGGGACAGGGGTACACTGAAGCTTTCTTT
10 | TRBJ1-1 | NA | TRBV7-9 | NA | CSGGNTEAFF | TGTTCCGGAGGTAACACTGAAGCTTTCTTT
15 | TRBJ1-3 | NA | TRBV19 | NA | CASSRQGNSGNTIYF | TGTGCCAGTAGTAGGCAGGGGAACTCTGGAAACACCATATATTTT
15 | TRBJ1-5 | NA | TRBV7-2 | NA | CASSFRAGRPQPQHF | TGTGCCAGCAGCTTTCGTGCAGGCCGCCCTCAGCCCCAGCATTTT
16 | TRBJ2-2 | NA | TRBV11-2 | TRBD1 | CASSLRTGANTGELFF | TGTGCCAGCAGCTTAAGGACAGGAGCGAACACCGGGGAGCTGTTTTTT
14 | TRBJ2-7 | NA | TRBV7-9 | NA | CSSSLAETAYEQYF | TGTTCCAGCAGCTTAGCGGAGACAGCCTACGAGCAGTACTTC
15 | TRBJ2-6 | NA | TRBV6-5 | NA | CASSLAGPGANVLTF | TGTGCCAGCAGCCTAGCAGGTCCTGGGGCCAACGTCCTGACTTTC
15 | TRBJ2-7 | NA | TRBV15 | NA | CATSRDGGRAYEQYF | TGTGCCACCAGCAGAGATGGGGGCAGGGCCTACGAGCAGTACTTC
20 | TRBJ2-6 | once | TRBV19 | NA | CASSIGTPRSPFSGANVLTF | TGTGCCAGTAGTATAGGCACTCCCCGGTCGCCCTTCTCTGGGGCCAACGTCCTGACTTTC
15 | TRBJ2-5 | NA | TRBV30 | TRBD2 | CAWSVKRGFQETQYF | TGTGCCTGGAGTGTCAAGCGGGGTTTCCAAGAGACCCAGTACTTC
15 | TRBJ2-1 | NA | TRBV9 | NA | CASSVATTGGGEQFF | TGTGCCAGCAGCGTAGCTACGACAGGCGGCGGTGAGCAGTTCTTC
18 | TRBJ2-1 | once | TRBV15 | TRBD2 | CATSKTSGRALRYNEQFF | TGTGCCACCAGCAAAACTAGCGGGAGAGCCCTTCGCTACAATGAGCAGTTCTTC
11 | TRBJ1-2 | once | TRBV27 | NA | CASLQGVGYTF | TGTGCCAGCTTACAGGGCGTAGGCTACACCTTC
15 | TRBJ1-2 | NA | TRBV7-9 | NA | CASSFPSSPNYGYTF | TGTGCCAGCAGCTTTCCTAGTAGCCCAAACTATGGCTACACCTTC
13 | TRBJ1-1 | NA | TRBV29-1 | TRBD1 | CSATGTGVTEAFF | TGCAGCGCAACCGGGACAGGGGTTACTGAAGCTTTCTTT
13 | TRBJ1-2 | NA | TRBV4-1 | TRBD1 | CASSQGTGVGYTF | TGCGCCAGCAGCCAGGGGACAGGGGTCGGCTACACCTTC
14 | TRBJ2-5 | NA | TRBV13 | NA | CASSLVGVMETQYF | TGTGCCAGCAGCTTAGTCGGAGTGATGGAGACCCAGTACTTC